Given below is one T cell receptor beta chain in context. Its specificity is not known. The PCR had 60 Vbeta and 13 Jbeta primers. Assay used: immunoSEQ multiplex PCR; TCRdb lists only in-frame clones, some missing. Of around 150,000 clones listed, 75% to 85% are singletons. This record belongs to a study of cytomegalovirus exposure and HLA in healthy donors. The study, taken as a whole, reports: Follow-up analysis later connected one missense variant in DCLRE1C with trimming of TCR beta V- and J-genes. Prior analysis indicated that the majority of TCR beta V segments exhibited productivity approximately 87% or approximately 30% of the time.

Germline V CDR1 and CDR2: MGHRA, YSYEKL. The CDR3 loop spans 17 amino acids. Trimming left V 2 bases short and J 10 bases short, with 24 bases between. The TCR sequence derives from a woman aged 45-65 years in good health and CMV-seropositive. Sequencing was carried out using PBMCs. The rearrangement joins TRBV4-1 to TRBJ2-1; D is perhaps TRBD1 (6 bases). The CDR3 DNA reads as TGCGCCAGCAGCCAAAAAACCCGGGACACTGGAATGGGGGAGCAGTTCTTC. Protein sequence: CASSQKTRDTGMGEQFF.